Following are 28 T cell receptor beta chains from one sample sequenced in a study of early T cells in non-severe SARS-CoV-2 infection. TCRdb reprocessed the 5' RACE reads with MiXCR, giving one entry per CDR3 protein. This table has tens of thousands of distinct CDR3 sequences, 14% to 15% appearing once. The sequencing sample was made of whole blood. Receptors originate from an adult who was a healthcare worker with PCR-confirmed SARS-CoV-2 infection or an uninfected control (not recorded which).

The chain has TRBV27 and TRBJ1-1, with D perhaps TRBD1 (6 bases). CDR3 length: 15 amino acids. Germline V gives CDR1 MNHEY, CDR2 SMNVEV (reference sequence). V was pared by 5 bases and J by 2 bases, with 15 bases between. CDR3 sequence: CASSPNRVANTEAFF. For the CDR3, the DNA is TGTGCCAGCAGTCCCAACAGGGTGGCTAACACTGAAGCTTTCTTT.

The CDR3 DNA reads as TGCGCCAGCAGCTTATCGGGAGCCCGCACCTACGAGCAGTACTTC. Its translation: CASSLSGARTYEQYF. The gene calls are TRBV5-1 and TRBJ2-7; maybe TRBD2 (6 bases). This CDR3 spans 15 amino acids. V gave up 2 bases and J gave up 2 bases, with 14 bases separating them. Germline V gene data show CDR1 as SGHRS and CDR2 as YFSETQ.

CDR3: CASRGTGNTIYF. The CDR3 DNA follows: TGTGCCAGCCGCGGCACCGGAAACACCATATATTTT. V is TRBV27 and J is TRBJ1-3; D gene unclear. The CDR3 covers 12 residues. The germline V gene has CDR1 MNHEY and CDR2 SMNVEV (reference sequence). V was trimmed by 8 bases and J by 4 bases, leaving 9 bases between them.

The chain links TRBV14 to TRBJ2-7; 14 bases fit TRBD2. This CDR3 comprises 15 residues. Trimming cost V 4 bases and J 6 bases; bases outside gene matches: 5. Germline lookup yields CDR1 SGHDN and CDR2 FVKESK. The DNA for the CDR3 is TGTGCCAGCAGCCGACTTGGACTAGCGGGAGGCGAGCAGTACTTC. Translating it yields CASSRLGLAGGEQYF. Combining the CDR3 with reference TRBV14 and TRBJ2-7 gives the whole variable domain EAGVTQFPSHSVIEKGQTVTLRCDPISGHDNLYWYRRVMGKEIKFLLHFVKESKQDESGMPNNRFLAERTGGTYSTLKVQPAELEDSGVYFCASSRLGLAGGEQYFGPGTRLTVT.

Many counts were recorded for this clonotype. The rearrangement joins TRBV6-2 or TRBV6-3 to TRBJ2-1; tentatively, D is TRBD2 (5 bases). The ends were cut back, 2 bases at V and 10 bases at J, with 9 bases in the middle. The V gene's germline CDR1 is MNHEY and CDR2 SVGEGT. The CDR3 has 12 residues. CDR3 sequence (DNA): TGTGCCAGCAGTTACGCAAAGCGGGAGCAGTTCTTC. This gives the protein CASSYAKREQFF.

The V gene is TRBV6-5, the J gene TRBJ2-7, with 10 bases that match TRBD2. The CDR3 contains 16 residues. CDR1 is MNHEY, CDR2 SVGAGI, per germline. V trimming: 6 bases; J trimming: 4 bases; junction bases outside the gene matches: 12. CDR3 sequence: CASSLSGGTSEYEQYF. Written as DNA, the CDR3 is TGTGCCAGCAGCCTGAGTGGCGGGACTAGCGAATACGAGCAGTACTTC.

This clonotype was observed at least ten times. J is TRBJ2-2 and V is TRBV30; no firm D call. V was shortened by 7 bases and J by 3 bases, with 3 bases between the two germline ends. Looked up from germline, CDR1 is GTSNPN and CDR2 is SVGIG (reference sequence). This CDR3 spans 10 amino acids. DNA for the CDR3: TGTGCCTTATACACCGGGGAGCTGTTTTTT. It codes for CALYTGELFF.

This clonotype was counted at least ten times. The genes are TRBV12-5 and TRBJ2-7; 8 bases line up with TRBD2. CDR1 is LGHNT and CDR2 is FRNRAP in the germline V gene. This CDR3 has 14 residues. The CDR3 loop is CPASSGSSPYEQYF. CDR3 DNA sequence: TGTCCTGCCTCGAGCGGGAGTTCACCCTACGAGCAGTACTTC.

The V and J genes are TRBV24-1 and TRBJ1-1; D may be TRBD1 (6 bases). CDR1 is KGHDR, CDR2 SFDVKD, per germline. The V end lost 8 bases, the J end lost 5 bases, and 14 bases lay between the germline ends. The CDR3 runs 13 residues. The CDR3 DNA follows: TGTGCCACCACTGCAGGGGTGGGGACTGAAGCTTTCTTT. It is translated as CATTAGVGTEAFF.

This chain uses TRBV29-1 with TRBJ2-1; the D is unclear. CDR1 and CDR2 (germline): SQVTM, ANQGSEA. Between the trimmed V and J ends, which lost 5 bases and 4 bases, there was a span of 15 bases. The length of the CDR3 is 14 residues. The CDR3 protein is CSVSIRTGYNEQFF. The CDR3 region has the DNA TGCAGCGTTTCGATTAGGACCGGATACAATGAGCAGTTCTTC.

The chain uses TRBV9 and TRBJ2-3, with 12 bases lining up with TRBD2. The CDR3 length is 16 residues. Germline V gene lookup returns CDR1 SGDLS and CDR2 YYNGEE. Trimming at V came to 4 bases and at J to 3 bases, leaving 6 bases not matched to a gene. CDR3 bases: TGTGCCAGCAGCCCGCTAGCGGGAGGGCCGACAGATACGCAGTATTTT. Its protein is CASSPLAGGPTDTQYF.

The DNA for the CDR3 is TGTGCCACCAGTGACCATGGGACTAGCGGGAGGTACAATGAGCAGTTCTTC. Its protein product is CATSDHGTSGRYNEQFF. The chain joins TRBV24-1 to TRBJ2-1, with 15 bases aligning to TRBD2. Germline trimming cut 4 bases from V and 4 bases from J; bases unmatched to any gene: 4. CDR1 is KGHDR, CDR2 SFDVKD, per germline. CDR3 length: 17 amino acids.

This chain links TRBV29-1 with TRBJ1-4; no clear D. Trimming left V 3 bases short and J 5 bases short, with 7 bases between. The CDR3 runs 12 residues. Germline-derived CDR1 and CDR2 are SQVTM and ANQGSEA. CDR3 coding DNA: TGCAGCGTTGATTTGGGGAATGAAAAACTGTTTTTT. Translation: CSVDLGNEKLFF.

The chain couples TRBV5-4 to TRBJ1-2; D remains unclear. V gave up 0 bases and J gave up 4 bases, with 4 bases separating them. Germline V gives CDR1 SGHNT, CDR2 YYREEE (reference sequence). The CDR3 consists of 12 residues. The CDR3 DNA reads TGTGCCAGCAGCTTGGACGTCTATGGCTACACCTTC. This sequence encodes CASSLDVYGYTF.

This clonotype was seen a few times. This chain connects TRBV20-1 to TRBJ1-5; no firm D call. Germline-derived CDR1 and CDR2 are DFQATT and SNEGSKA (reference sequence). V dropped 5 bases and J dropped 5 bases, with 10 bases sitting between them. This CDR3 spans 12 amino acids. The CDR3, as DNA: TGCAGTGCTTCCCGTAATGATCAGCCCCAGCATTTT. As protein: CSASRNDQPQHF.

This clonotype was seen more than once but under ten times. The chain uses TRBV5-1 and TRBJ1-1; TRBD1 is a possible D gene (6 bases). The length of the CDR3 is 16 residues. Germline V lookup: CDR1 SGHRS, CDR2 YFSETQ. Deletions cut 4 bases from V and 1 base from J, with 17 bases between. The DNA for the CDR3 is TGCGCCAGCAGCCCGAGGTCGGACAGCACGAACACTGAAGCTTTCTTT. The encoded protein is CASSPRSDSTNTEAFF.

This clonotype was seen only a few times. The rearrangement links TRBV2 to TRBJ2-6; 11 positions agree with TRBD1. With 4 bases clipped from V and 5 bases from J, the junction kept 1 base outside the gene matches. Germline V gene sequence: CDR1 SNHLY, CDR2 FYNNEI. The CDR3 has 15 amino acids. The CDR3 region has the DNA TGTGCCAGCAGTGGGACAGGGGGCTGGGCCAACGTCCTGACTTTC. Protein sequence: CASSGTGGWANVLTF.

This clonotype was seen only a few times. V and J are TRBV5-8 and TRBJ2-5, with D hard to call. CDR3 length: 13 amino acids. Germline V lookup: CDR1 SGHTS, CDR2 YDEGEE. The V and J ends lost 2 bases and 2 bases respectively, with 7 bases between them. CDR3 coding DNA: TGTGCCAGCAGCTTCAAACGGCAAGAGACCCAGTACTTC. Amino acids: CASSFKRQETQYF.

This clonotype was seen many times. The V gene is TRBV28, the J gene TRBJ2-1; the D gene is possibly TRBD2 (5 bases). CDR1 and CDR2 from the germline V gene are MDHEN and SYDVKM. This CDR3 comprises 13 residues. V gave up 4 bases and J gave up 11 bases, with 15 bases separating them. The CDR3 DNA reads as TGTGCCAGCAGTTCCCCCAGGCGGGCTCAGCAGTTCTTC. This gives the protein CASSSPRRAQQFF.

In its sample, this clonotype was seen a few times. V and J are TRBV20-1 and TRBJ2-3; D gene uncertain. Germline loops: CDR1 DFQATT, CDR2 SNEGSKA (reference sequence). The length of the CDR3 is 13 residues. The V and J ends lost 3 bases and 1 base respectively, with 8 bases between them. CDR3 sequence: CSASFDGTDTQYF. CDR3 in DNA: TGCAGTGCTAGTTTTGATGGCACAGATACGCAGTATTTT.

This sequence joins TRBV6-5 and TRBJ2-3, with 8 bases identical to TRBD2. Germline assignment: CDR1 MNHEY and CDR2 SVGAGI. The CDR3 covers 15 residues. V lost 6 bases to trimming and J lost 4 bases; unmatched junction nucleotides: 9. CDR3 loop: CASSPPGRDSDTQYF. Written as DNA, the CDR3 is TGTGCCAGCAGCCCCCCCGGGAGGGACTCAGATACGCAGTATTTT.

This chain joins TRBV5-1 and TRBJ2-7; 11 bases map to TRBD2. The CDR3 covers 15 residues. The germline gives CDR1 SGHRS, CDR2 YFSETQ. J was trimmed by 6 bases and V by 0 bases; bases with no gene match: 5. The CDR3 protein is CASSLELAGAGEQYF. For the CDR3, the DNA is TGCGCCAGCAGCTTGGAACTAGCGGGAGCGGGCGAGCAGTACTTC.

This clonotype has only a few counts. This chain uses TRBV11-2 with TRBJ2-7; D is perhaps TRBD2 (5 bases). Germline V lookup: CDR1 SGHAT, CDR2 FQNNGV. This CDR3 contains 16 residues. V was pared by 2 bases and J by 6 bases, with 20 bases between. The CDR3 spells CASSLSNGVTSSEQYF. In DNA, the CDR3 is TGTGCCAGCAGCTTATCAAACGGGGTGACGAGCTCCGAGCAGTACTTC.

J is TRBJ2-7 and V is TRBV21-1; the table's D call, TRBD1, has no DNA check behind it. TRBV21-1 is tagged as a pseudogene. The CDR3 loop spans 14 amino acids. CDR3 coding DNA: TGTGCCAGCAACAATTCGACAGGGTCCTACGAGCAGTACTTC. Protein: CASNNSTGSYEQYF.

This clonotype was found many times. The gene calls are TRBV20-1 and TRBJ2-3; 9 bases align to TRBD2. This CDR3 has 16 residues. Germline trimming cut 0 bases from V and 6 bases from J; bases unmatched to any gene: 10. Germline V gene sequence: CDR1 DFQATT, CDR2 SNEGSKA (reference sequence). Written as DNA, the CDR3 is TGCAGTGCTAGAGATCCCGCGGGAGGGGTTACTGATACGCAGTATTTT. Amino acid sequence: CSARDPAGGVTDTQYF.

This clonotype was detected many times. This rearrangement joins TRBV20-1 to TRBJ1-4; weak D call: TRBD1 (5 bases). The CDR3 sequence is 16 residues long. V was shortened by 5 bases and J by 4 bases, with 20 bases between the two germline ends. CDR1 is DFQATT and CDR2 is SNEGSKA in the germline V gene (reference sequence). In nucleotides, the CDR3 is TGCAGTGCTTTTTCGACATTGGGGGTACATAATGAAAAACTGTTTTTT. Its protein is CSAFSTLGVHNEKLFF.

V is TRBV29-1 and J is TRBJ2-7; unclear D gene. The CDR3 totals 12 residues. V was trimmed by 5 bases and J by 2 bases, leaving 10 bases between them. Per germline, CDR1 SQVTM and CDR2 ANQGSEA. The DNA of the CDR3 is TGCAGCGTTATACTTCTGACCTACGAGCAGTACTTC. This encodes CSVILLTYEQYF.

This clonotype was seen at least ten times. The gene calls are TRBV20-1 and TRBJ1-6; 7 bases are a match to TRBD1. J was trimmed by 7 bases and V by 5 bases; bases with no gene match: 14. CDR1 is DFQATT, CDR2 SNEGSKA, per germline (reference sequence). The CDR3 runs to 16 residues. The chain's CDR3 is CSALKRGLWANSPLHF. CDR3 sequence (DNA): TGCAGTGCTCTGAAGAGGGGGCTTTGGGCCAATTCACCCCTCCACTTT.